This T cell receptor (beta chain) was found in a study of blood T cell repertoires in COVID-19. About the study: Both acute and convalescent COVID-19 samples were obtained from the United States, Italy and Spain. Sample material is recorded as cDNA or gDNA derived from T cells, B-cell-depleted T cells, or PBMCs.

In the original workflow: For nucleated cells, counts were estimated from reference gene primer amplification. TCRdb keeps only in-frame clones here, not all; method: immunoSEQ multiplex PCR. The V and J calls and clone size were taken over from that table, and D and trimming were inferred from the DNA. The sample yields about 130,000 clones, about 80% seen once. V trimming: 5 bases; J trimming: 5 bases; junction bases outside the gene matches: 9. Germline V gene data show CDR1 as MNHEY and CDR2 as SMNVEV (reference sequence). The CDR3 totals 15 residues. Sequencing was performed on peripheral blood. This receptor was identified in a woman aged 60 to 75 with acute or convalescent COVID-19. The rearrangement uses TRBV27 and TRBJ1-1, with 9 positions matching TRBD1. The DNA of the CDR3 is TGTGCCAGCAGTCGGACCGGGACAGGGTTGACTGAAGCTTTCTTT. Protein: CASSRTGTGLTEAFF.